This T cell receptor (beta chain) was recovered during a study of ipilimumab plus nivolumab after autologous stem cell transplantation. Study-wide background: Median doses per patient: 5 ipilimumab, 8 or 9 nivolumab.

Trimming took 6 bases from V and 3 from J, leaving 12 bases between them. Germline V CDR1 and CDR2: GTSNPN, SVGIG (reference sequence). This CDR3 has 13 amino acids. Notes on the study in general: Authors suggest TCR repertoire, Treg phenotype and gut microbiota support further study.

This table comes from immunoSEQ multiplex PCR, and its TCRdb copy is limited to in-frame clones, with some not included. The repertoire holds about 43,000 clones, 70% to 90% seen once, with approximately 0.83% in the top ten. Dosing: nivolumab 3 mg/kg IV, weeks 1, 4, 7, 10, then every two weeks to week 26. Remarks on this clone: Its cognate antigen is unknown.

The TCR sequence derives from a male donor with multiple myeloma. The sample consisted of PBMCs, taken in a trial of ipilimumab plus nivolumab as post-transplant consolidation. The chain couples TRBV30 to TRBJ1-3; D ambiguous. CDR3 residues: CACTVNGGNTIYF. Written as DNA, the CDR3 is TGTGCCTGCACCGTCAACGGTGGAAACACCATATATTTT.